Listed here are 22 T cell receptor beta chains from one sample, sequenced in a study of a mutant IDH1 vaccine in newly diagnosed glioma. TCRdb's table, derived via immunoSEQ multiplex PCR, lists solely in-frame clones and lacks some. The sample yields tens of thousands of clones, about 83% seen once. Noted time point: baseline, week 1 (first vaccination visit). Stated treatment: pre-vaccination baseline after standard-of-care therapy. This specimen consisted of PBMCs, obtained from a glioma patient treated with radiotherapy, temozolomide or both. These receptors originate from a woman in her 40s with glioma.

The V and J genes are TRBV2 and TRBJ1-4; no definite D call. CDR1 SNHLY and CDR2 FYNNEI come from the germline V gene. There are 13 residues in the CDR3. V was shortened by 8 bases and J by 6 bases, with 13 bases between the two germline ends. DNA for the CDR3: TGTGCCAGCGCTGGAATCGGAGATGAAAAACTGTTTTTT. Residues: CASAGIGDEKLFF.

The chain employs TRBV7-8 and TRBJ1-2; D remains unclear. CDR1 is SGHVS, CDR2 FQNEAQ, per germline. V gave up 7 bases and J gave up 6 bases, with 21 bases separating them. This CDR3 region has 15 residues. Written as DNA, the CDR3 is TGTGCCAGCAAAGGACCATCGGGTCGAGTACATGGCTACACCTTC. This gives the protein CASKGPSGRVHGYTF.

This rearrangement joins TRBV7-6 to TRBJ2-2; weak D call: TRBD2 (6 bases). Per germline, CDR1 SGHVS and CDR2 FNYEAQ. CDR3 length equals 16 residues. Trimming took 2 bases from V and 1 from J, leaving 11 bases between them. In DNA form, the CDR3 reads TGTGCCAGCAGCTTATTTCAGGGAGGGAACACCGGGGAGCTGTTTTTT. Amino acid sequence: CASSLFQGGNTGELFF.

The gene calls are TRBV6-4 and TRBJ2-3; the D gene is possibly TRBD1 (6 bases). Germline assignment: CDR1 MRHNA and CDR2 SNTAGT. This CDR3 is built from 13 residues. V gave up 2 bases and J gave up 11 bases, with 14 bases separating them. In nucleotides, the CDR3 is TGTGCCAGCAGTGACGAGCCACAGGGAGAGCAGTATTTT. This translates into CASSDEPQGEQYF.

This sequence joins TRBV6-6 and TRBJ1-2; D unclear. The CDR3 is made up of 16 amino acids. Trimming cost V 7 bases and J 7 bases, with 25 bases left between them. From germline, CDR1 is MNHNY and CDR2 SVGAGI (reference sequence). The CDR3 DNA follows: TGTGCCAGCACCCGAGAAAGAAGCACTCGGGGAGGTGGCTACACCTTC. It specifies CASTRERSTRGGGYTF.

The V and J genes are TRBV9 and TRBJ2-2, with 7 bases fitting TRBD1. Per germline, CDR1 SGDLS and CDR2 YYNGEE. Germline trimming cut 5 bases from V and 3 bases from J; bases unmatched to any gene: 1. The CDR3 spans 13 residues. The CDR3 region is CASRQGYTGELFF. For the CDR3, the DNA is TGTGCCAGCAGACAGGGGTACACCGGGGAGCTGTTTTTT.

In nucleotides, the CDR3 is TGTGCCAGCAGGATGGACAGGTACGCTTTCTTT. It codes for CASRMDRYAFF. The J gene is TRBJ1-1, the V gene TRBV2; 7 bases are a match to TRBD1. Trimming at V came to 6 bases and at J to 11 bases, leaving 6 bases not matched to a gene. This CDR3 is 11 amino acids long. Germline V gene sequence: CDR1 SNHLY, CDR2 FYNNEI. Complete variable domain (other parts from reference TRBV2 and TRBJ1-1): EPEVTQTPSHQVTQMGQEVILRCVPISNHLYFYWYRQILGQKVEFLVSFYNNEISEKSEIFDDQFSVERPDGSNFTLKIRSTKLEDSAMYFCASRMDRYAFFGQGTRLTVV.

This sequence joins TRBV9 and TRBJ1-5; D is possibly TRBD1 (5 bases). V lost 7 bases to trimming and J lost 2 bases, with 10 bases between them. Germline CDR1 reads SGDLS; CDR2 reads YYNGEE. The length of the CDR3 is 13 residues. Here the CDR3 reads CASPRGGNQPQHF. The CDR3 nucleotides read TGTGCCAGCCCCCGGGGCGGCAATCAGCCCCAGCATTTT.

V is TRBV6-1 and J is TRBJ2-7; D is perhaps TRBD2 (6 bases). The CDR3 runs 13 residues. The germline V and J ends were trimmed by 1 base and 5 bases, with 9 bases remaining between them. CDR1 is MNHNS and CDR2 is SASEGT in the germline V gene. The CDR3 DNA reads TGTGCCAGCAGTGAAGGGTGGAGGGACGAGCAGTACTTC. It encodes CASSEGWRDEQYF.

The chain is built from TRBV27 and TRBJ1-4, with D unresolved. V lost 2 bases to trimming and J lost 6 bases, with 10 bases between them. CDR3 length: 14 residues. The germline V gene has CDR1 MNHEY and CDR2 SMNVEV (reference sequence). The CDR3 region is CASSLGVADEKLFF. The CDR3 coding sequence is TGTGCCAGCAGTTTAGGGGTAGCGGATGAAAAACTGTTTTTT.

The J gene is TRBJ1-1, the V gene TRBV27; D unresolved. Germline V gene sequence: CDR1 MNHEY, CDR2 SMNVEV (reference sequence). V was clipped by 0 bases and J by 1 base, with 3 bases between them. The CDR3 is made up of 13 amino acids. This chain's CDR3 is CASSLSTNTEAFF. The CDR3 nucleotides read TGTGCCAGCAGTTTATCGACGAACACTGAAGCTTTCTTT.

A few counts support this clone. CDR3 sequence (DNA): TGTGCCAGCAGGCGGAACACTGAAGCTTTCTTT. Protein product: CASRRNTEAFF. The chain combines TRBV5-5 with TRBJ1-1; D unclear. Germline CDR1 is SGHKS and CDR2 is YYEKEE (reference sequence). This CDR3 spans 11 amino acids. V lost 5 bases and J lost 1, with 3 bases in between.

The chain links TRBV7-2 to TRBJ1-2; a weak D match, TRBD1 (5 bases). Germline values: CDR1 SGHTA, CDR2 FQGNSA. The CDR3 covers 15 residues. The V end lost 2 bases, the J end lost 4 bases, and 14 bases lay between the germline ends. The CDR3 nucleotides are TGTGCCAGCAGCTTATTGGGAACAGGAACCTATGGCTACACCTTC. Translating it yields CASSLLGTGTYGYTF. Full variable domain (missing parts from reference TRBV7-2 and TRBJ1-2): GAGVSQSPSNKVTEKGKDVELRCDPISGHTALYWYRQSLGQGLEFLIYFQGNSAPDKSGLPSDRFSAERTGGSVSTLTIQRTQQEDSAVYLCASSLLGTGTYGYTFGSGTRLTVV.

The CDR3 spells CASSRDRGPGTGELFF. The CDR3 DNA is TGTGCCAGCAGCCGTGACAGGGGGCCGGGCACCGGGGAGCTGTTTTTT. V is TRBV7-9 and J is TRBJ2-2; 10 bases are a match to TRBD1. The CDR3 is 16 residues long. V shed 5 bases, J shed 4 bases, and the junction held 7 bases outside the gene matches. The V gene's germline CDR1 is SEHNR and CDR2 FQNEAQ (reference sequence).

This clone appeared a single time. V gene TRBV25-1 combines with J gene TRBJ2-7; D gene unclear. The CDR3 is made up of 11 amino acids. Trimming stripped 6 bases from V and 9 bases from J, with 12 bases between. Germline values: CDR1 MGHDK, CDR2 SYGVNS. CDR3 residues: CASSQTIGQYF. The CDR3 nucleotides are TGTGCCAGCAGCCAGACGATCGGGCAGTACTTC.

CDR3 DNA: TGTGCCAGTAGCTGGGGCGGTCACACTGAAGCTTTCTTT. Translation: CASSWGGHTEAFF. This chain links TRBV19 with TRBJ1-1, with D tentatively TRBD1 (5 bases). The CDR3 is 13 amino acids. Germline assignment: CDR1 LNHDA and CDR2 SQIVND (reference sequence). Trimming left V 6 bases short and J 3 bases short, with 11 bases between.

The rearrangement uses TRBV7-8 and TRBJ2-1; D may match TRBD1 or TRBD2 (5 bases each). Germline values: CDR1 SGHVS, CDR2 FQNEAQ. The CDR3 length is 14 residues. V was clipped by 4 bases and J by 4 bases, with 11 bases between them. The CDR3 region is CASSSGGEYNEQFF. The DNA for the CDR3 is TGTGCCAGCAGCTCTGGGGGAGAATACAATGAGCAGTTCTTC.

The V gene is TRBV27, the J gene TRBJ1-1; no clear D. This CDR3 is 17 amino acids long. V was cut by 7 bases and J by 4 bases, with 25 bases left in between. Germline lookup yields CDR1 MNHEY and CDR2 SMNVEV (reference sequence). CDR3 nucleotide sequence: TGTGCCAGCACCTCCCGACCTTACCCTACAGCGGGCACTGAAGCTTTCTTT. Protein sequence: CASTSRPYPTAGTEAFF.

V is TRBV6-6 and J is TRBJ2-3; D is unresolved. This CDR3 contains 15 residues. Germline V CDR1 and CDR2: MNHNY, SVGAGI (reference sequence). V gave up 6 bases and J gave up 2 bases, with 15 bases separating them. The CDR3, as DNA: TGTGCCAGCAGCTCCCCGTTTTCGGTCACAGATACGCAGTATTTT. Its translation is CASSSPFSVTDTQYF.

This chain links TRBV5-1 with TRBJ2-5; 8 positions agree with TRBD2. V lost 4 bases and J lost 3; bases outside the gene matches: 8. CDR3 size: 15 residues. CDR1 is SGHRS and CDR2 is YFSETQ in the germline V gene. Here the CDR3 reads CASSRRTSPEETQYF. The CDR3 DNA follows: TGCGCCAGCAGCCGGCGGACTAGCCCAGAAGAGACCCAGTACTTC.

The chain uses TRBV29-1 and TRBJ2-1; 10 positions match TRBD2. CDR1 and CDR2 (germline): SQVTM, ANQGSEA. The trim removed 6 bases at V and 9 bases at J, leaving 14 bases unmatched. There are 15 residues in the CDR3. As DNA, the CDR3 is TGCAGCGTCCGTATAGCGGGGGGAGGCCTTGGTGAGCAGTTCTTC. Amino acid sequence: CSVRIAGGGLGEQFF.

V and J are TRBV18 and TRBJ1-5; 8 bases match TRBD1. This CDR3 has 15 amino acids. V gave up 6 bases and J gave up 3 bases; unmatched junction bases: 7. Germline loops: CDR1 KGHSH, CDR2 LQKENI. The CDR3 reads CASSPTGEHNQPQHF. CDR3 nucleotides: TGTGCCAGCTCCCCGACAGGGGAACACAATCAGCCCCAGCATTTT.